Following are 11 T cell receptor beta chains from one sample sequenced in a study of OX40 agonist ivuxolimab in advanced cancers. Here immunoSEQ multiplex PCR was the method, and the copy in TCRdb shows in-frame clones only, minus some. The repertoire includes 85,000 to 130,000 clones, about nine tenths of them detected once, and around 0.47% sits in the top ten. The material sequenced was CD4+ or CD8+ T cells sorted from blood, taken in a trial of the OX40 agonist ivuxolimab. These receptor sequences come from an adult with an advanced solid tumor such as melanoma, head and neck, liver or kidney cancer.

This clone was detected a few times. V usage is TRBV2 and J usage is TRBJ2-5; a possible D gene is TRBD2 (6 bases). Germline assignment: CDR1 SNHLY and CDR2 FYNNEI. The CDR3 is 15 amino acids. Trimming removed 5 bases from V and 1 base from J, with 14 bases in between. The CDR3 sequence: CASSYLGTFQETQYF. In DNA, the CDR3 is TGTGCCAGCAGTTACCTCGGGACTTTCCAAGAGACCCAGTACTTC.

This chain connects TRBV10-3 to TRBJ1-1; TRBD1 agrees at 7 bases. V was clipped by 3 bases and J by 4 bases; unmatched bases: 8. The CDR3 is 15 residues long. Germline CDR1 ENHRY, CDR2 SYGVKD. Here the CDR3 reads CAISEDRARVTEAFF. In nucleotides, the CDR3 is TGTGCCATCAGTGAAGACAGGGCGAGAGTCACTGAAGCTTTCTTT.

This chain links TRBV7-9 with TRBJ2-5; 8 bases line up with TRBD2. J gave up 4 bases and V 2 bases, and 0 bases lay outside the gene matches. The germline V gene encodes CDR1 SEHNR and CDR2 FQNEAQ (reference sequence). The CDR3 runs 13 residues. The CDR3 nucleotides read TGTGCCAGCAGCTTACTAGCGGGAGAGACCCAGTACTTC. Its protein product is CASSLLAGETQYF.

The gene calls are TRBV5-5 and TRBJ1-5, with 10 bases lining up with TRBD1. The germline V gene has CDR1 SGHKS and CDR2 YYEKEE (reference sequence). The V segment lost 4 bases and the J segment 7 bases; nucleotides outside the gene matches: 8. The CDR3 loop spans 15 amino acids. This CDR3 is CASSLGTGDGQPQHF. The CDR3 coding sequence is TGTGCCAGCAGCCTCGGGACAGGGGATGGACAGCCCCAGCATTTT.

This clone was counted a few times. The CDR3 sequence is CASSLAGGGIQYF. CDR3 DNA: TGCGCCAGCAGCTTGGCGGGGGGTGGCATTCAGTACTTC. The chain employs TRBV5-1 and TRBJ2-4, with 7 bases identical to TRBD2. The germline CDR1 and CDR2 sequences are SGHRS and YFSETQ. The CDR3 is 13 amino acids. After removal of 0 bases from V and 9 bases from J, the junction contained 3 bases not matched to a gene.

The chain uses TRBV2 and TRBJ1-2; D unclear. Germline V CDR1 and CDR2: SNHLY, FYNNEI. The CDR3 has 12 amino acids. The V end lost 1 base, the J end lost 4 bases, and 4 bases lay between the germline ends. Here the CDR3 reads CASSEGAYGYTF. CDR3 in DNA: TGTGCCAGCAGTGAAGGGGCCTATGGCTACACCTTC.

The CDR3 protein is CASRPGQGEPDTQYF. Written as DNA, the CDR3 is TGTGCCAGCAGGCCAGGACAGGGTGAGCCAGATACGCAGTATTTT. The chain couples TRBV12-1 to TRBJ2-3; the D call in the table, TRBD1, was not verified against the DNA. TRBV12-1 has pseudogene status. The CDR3 has 15 amino acids.

The chain couples TRBV9 to TRBJ1-4; D remains unclear. Germline V gives CDR1 SGDLS, CDR2 YYNGEE. Trimming removed 7 bases from V and 7 bases from J, with 17 bases in between. The CDR3 loop spans 14 amino acids. For the CDR3, the DNA is TGTGCCAGCGCTAGGGCTTTCTCTAGTGAAAAACTGTTTTTT. Translating it yields CASARAFSSEKLFF.

The chain combines TRBV7-2 with TRBJ1-6; possibly TRBD1 for D (6 bases). With 7 bases removed from V and 6 bases from J, the gap between germline ends came to 16 bases. The CDR3 extends over 15 amino acids. Germline CDR1 is SGHTA and CDR2 is FQGNSA. The CDR3 reads CASTSTGQLNSPLHF. The CDR3 DNA sequence: TGTGCCAGCACCTCAACCGGACAGCTTAATTCACCCCTCCACTTT. Together with reference TRBV7-2 and TRBJ1-6, the CDR3 gives the full variable domain: GAGVSQSPSNKVTEKGKDVELRCDPISGHTALYWYRQSLGQGLEFLIYFQGNSAPDKSGLPSDRFSAERTGGSVSTLTIQRTQQEDSAVYLCASTSTGQLNSPLHFGNGTRLTVT.

The chain uses TRBV28 and TRBJ1-3; tentative D call: TRBD1 (5 bases). The germline V and J ends were trimmed by 7 bases and 3 bases, with 16 bases remaining between them. The CDR3 sequence is 15 residues long. CDR1 and CDR2 (germline): MDHEN, SYDVKM. In nucleotides, the CDR3 is TGTGCCAGCACCCAGCTAGGGACGGGTGGAAACACCATATATTTT. It encodes CASTQLGTGGNTIYF.

This clone is a singleton in its sample. The chain links TRBV7-9 to TRBJ2-1; no definite D call. Trimming took off 5 bases at V and 3 bases at J, with 5 bases between the two ends. The CDR3 length is 12 residues. Looked up from germline, CDR1 is SEHNR and CDR2 is FQNEAQ (reference sequence). CDR3 loop: CASSDDYNEQFF. The DNA for the CDR3 is TGTGCCAGCAGCGACGACTACAATGAGCAGTTCTTC.